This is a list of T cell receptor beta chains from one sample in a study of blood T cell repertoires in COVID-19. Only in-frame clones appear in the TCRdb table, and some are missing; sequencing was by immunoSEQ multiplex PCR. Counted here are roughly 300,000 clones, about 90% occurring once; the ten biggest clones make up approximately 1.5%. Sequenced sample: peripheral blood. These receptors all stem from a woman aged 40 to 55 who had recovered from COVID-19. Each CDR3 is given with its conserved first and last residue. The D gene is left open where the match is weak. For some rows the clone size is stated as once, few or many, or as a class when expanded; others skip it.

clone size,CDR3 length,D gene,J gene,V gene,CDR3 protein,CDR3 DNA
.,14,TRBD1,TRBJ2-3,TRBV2,CASRDREITDTQYF,TGTGCCAGCAGGGACAGGGAAATCACAGATACGCAGTATTTT
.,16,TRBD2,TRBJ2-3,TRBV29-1,CSVDQVAGGSTDTQYF,TGCAGCGTAGACCAGGTAGCGGGGGGCAGCACAGATACGCAGTATTTT
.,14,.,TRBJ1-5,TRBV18,CASSPGHGGGPQHF,TGTGCCAGCTCACCAGGGCACGGGGGAGGGCCCCAGCATTTT
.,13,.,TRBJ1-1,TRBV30,CAWSVGGDTEAFF,TGTGCCTGGAGTGTAGGAGGGGACACTGAAGCTTTCTTT
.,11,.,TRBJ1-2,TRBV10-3,CAIQENYGYTF,TGTGCCATACAGGAGAACTATGGCTACACCTTC
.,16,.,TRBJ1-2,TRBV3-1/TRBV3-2,CASSQDLQGVRYGYTF,TGTGCCAGCAGCCAAGATCTGCAGGGTGTGAGGTATGGCTACACCTTC
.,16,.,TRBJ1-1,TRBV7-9,CASSLPWAGLDTEAFF,TGTGCCAGCAGCCTACCCTGGGCGGGGCTAGACACTGAAGCTTTCTTT
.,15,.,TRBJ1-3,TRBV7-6,CASIRDSDSGNTIYF,TGTGCCAGCATCCGTGACAGCGATTCTGGAAACACCATATATTTT
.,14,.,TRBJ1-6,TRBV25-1,CASSGAVWYSPLHF,TGTGCCAGCAGTGGCGCCGTGTGGTATTCACCCCTCCACTTT
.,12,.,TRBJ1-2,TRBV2,CASSGINYGYTF,TGTGCCAGCAGTGGTATTAACTATGGCTACACCTTC
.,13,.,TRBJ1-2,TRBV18,CASSPVERYGYTF,TGTGCCAGCTCACCAGTGGAGAGATATGGCTACACCTTC
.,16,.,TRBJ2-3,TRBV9,CASSVGPGPSTDTQYF,TGTGCCAGCAGCGTAGGCCCAGGGCCCAGCACAGATACGCAGTATTTT
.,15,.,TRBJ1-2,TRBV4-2,CASSQGGGAGRGYTF,TGTGCCAGCAGCCAAGGAGGGGGGGCGGGTCGTGGCTACACCTTC
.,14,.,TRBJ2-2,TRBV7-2,CASSLVQNTGELFF,TGTGCCAGCAGCTTAGTCCAGAACACCGGGGAGCTGTTTTTT
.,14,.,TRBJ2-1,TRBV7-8,CASSFDRVYNEQFF,TGTGCCAGCAGCTTCGACCGGGTTTACAATGAGCAGTTCTTC
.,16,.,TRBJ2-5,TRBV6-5,CASSYSLPSRGETQYF,TGTGCCAGCAGTTACTCTCTGCCTAGCCGTGGAGAGACCCAGTACTTC
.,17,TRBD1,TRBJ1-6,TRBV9,CASSVIERDRGNSPLHF,TGTGCCAGCAGCGTAATCGAAAGGGACAGGGGAAATTCACCCCTCCACTTT
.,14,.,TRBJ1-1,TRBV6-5,CASRLLSQNTEAFF,TGTGCCAGCAGGTTACTTTCTCAGAACACTGAAGCTTTCTTT
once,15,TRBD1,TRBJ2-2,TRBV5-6,CASSLLGQSTGELFF,TGTGCCAGCAGCTTGTTGGGACAGAGCACCGGGGAGCTGTTTTTT
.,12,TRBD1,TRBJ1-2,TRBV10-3,CAITGGAYGYTF,TGTGCCATCACAGGGGGCGCCTATGGCTACACCTTC
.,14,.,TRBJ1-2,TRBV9,CASSRAGFYYGYTF,TGTGCCAGCAGCAGAGCAGGGTTTTACTATGGCTACACCTTC
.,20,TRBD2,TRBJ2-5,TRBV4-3,CASSQDTSFRSGGAVETQYF,TGCGCCAGCAGCCAAGATACGAGCTTTCGTAGCGGGGGGGCCGTCGAGACCCAGTACTTC
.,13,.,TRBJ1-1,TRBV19,CASSRGGNTEAFF,TGTGCCAGTAGCAGGGGTGGCAACACTGAAGCTTTCTTT
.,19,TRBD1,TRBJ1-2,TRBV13,CASSQRDRDRIPFNYGYTF,TGTGCCAGCAGCCAACGGGACCGGGACAGGATCCCTTTTAACTATGGCTACACCTTC
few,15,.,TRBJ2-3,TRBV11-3,CASSLGGESTDTQYF,TGTGCCAGCAGCTTAGGAGGAGAAAGCACAGATACGCAGTATTTT
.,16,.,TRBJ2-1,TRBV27,CASNRGASPLYNEQFF,TGTGCCAGCAACCGGGGGGCCAGCCCCCTCTACAATGAGCAGTTCTTC
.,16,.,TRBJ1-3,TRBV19,CASSISRAGIGNTIYF,TGTGCCAGTAGTATATCACGGGCAGGGATTGGAAACACCATATATTTT
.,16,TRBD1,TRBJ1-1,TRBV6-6,CASTLPRGPGGTEAFF,TGTGCCAGCACCCTACCCCGGGGCCCAGGGGGTACTGAAGCTTTCTTT
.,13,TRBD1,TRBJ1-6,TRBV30,CAWVTGGNSPLHF,TGTGCCTGGGTTACAGGGGGTAATTCACCCCTCCACTTT
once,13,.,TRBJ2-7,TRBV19,CASSIGRGNEQYF,TGTGCCAGTAGTATAGGCAGGGGCAACGAGCAGTACTTC
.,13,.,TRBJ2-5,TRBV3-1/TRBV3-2,CASSQHGTAGGHF,TGTGCCAGCAGCCAGCACGGGACTGCAGGGGGGCACTTC
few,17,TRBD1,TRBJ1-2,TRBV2,CASSAGGTGTHSEGYTF,TGTGCCAGCAGTGCGGGGGGGACAGGGACCCACTCGGAAGGCTACACCTTC
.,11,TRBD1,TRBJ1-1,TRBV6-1,CASSDTRGLIF,TGTGCCAGCAGTGACACCAGGGGGCTGATCTTT
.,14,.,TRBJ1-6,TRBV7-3,CASSLLGLNSPLHF,TGTGCCAGCAGCTTATTGGGCCTCAATTCACCCCTCCACTTT
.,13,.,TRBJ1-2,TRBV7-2,CASSLGGEFRYTF,TGTGCCAGCAGCTTAGGGGGGGAATTTCGCTACACCTTC
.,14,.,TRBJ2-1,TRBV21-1,CASSRSLRMHEQFF,TGTGCCAGCAGCAGGAGCCTTAGGATGCATGAGCAGTTCTTC
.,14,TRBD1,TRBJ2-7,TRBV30,CACHFGDRSYEQYF,TGTGCCTGTCACTTTGGGGACAGGTCCTACGAGCAGTACTTC
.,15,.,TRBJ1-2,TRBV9,CASSLGQFGDMGYTF,TGTGCCAGCAGCCTTGGACAGTTCGGTGACATGGGCTACACCTTC
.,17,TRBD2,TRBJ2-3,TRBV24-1,CATSDWGSGGGADTQYF,TGTGCCACCAGTGATTGGGGTAGCGGGGGAGGTGCAGATACGCAGTATTTT
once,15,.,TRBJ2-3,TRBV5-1,CASSSPGTSTDTQYF,TGCGCCAGCAGCTCCCCCGGGACTAGCACAGATACGCAGTATTTT
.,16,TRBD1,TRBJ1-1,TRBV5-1,CASSLGPGTDNTEAFF,TGCGCCAGCAGCTTGGGCCCCGGGACAGACAACACTGAAGCTTTCTTT
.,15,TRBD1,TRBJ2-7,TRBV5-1,CASSLSLTGGYEQYF,TGCGCCAGCAGCTTGTCACTGACAGGGGGCTACGAGCAGTACTTC
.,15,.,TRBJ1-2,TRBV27,CASSLSRVPNYGYTF,TGTGCCAGCAGTTTATCACGGGTGCCTAACTATGGCTACACCTTC
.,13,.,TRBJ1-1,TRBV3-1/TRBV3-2,CASSQRRSTEAFF,TGTGCCAGCAGCCAACGTAGGAGCACTGAAGCTTTCTTT
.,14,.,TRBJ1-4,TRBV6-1,CASSERGGGEKLFF,TGTGCCAGCAGTGAGCGGGGAGGGGGGGAAAAACTGTTTTTT
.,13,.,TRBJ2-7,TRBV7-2,CASSLSGIYEQYF,TGTGCCAGCAGCTTGTCCGGGATCTACGAGCAGTACTTC
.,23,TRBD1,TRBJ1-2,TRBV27,CASSLSRIRQGAGNWRIYYGYTF,TGTGCCAGCAGTTTATCGAGGATTAGACAGGGGGCCGGGAATTGGCGGATTTACTATGGCTACACCTTC
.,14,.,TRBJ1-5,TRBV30,CAWNRGGPDQPQHF,TGTGCCTGGAACCGGGGGGGACCGGATCAGCCCCAGCATTTT
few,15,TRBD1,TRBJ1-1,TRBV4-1,CASSHPGQGHTEAFF,TGCGCCAGCAGCCACCCGGGACAGGGGCACACTGAAGCTTTCTTT
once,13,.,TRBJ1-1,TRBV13,CASSRGLGTEAFF,TGTGCCAGCAGCAGGGGATTGGGCACTGAAGCTTTCTTT
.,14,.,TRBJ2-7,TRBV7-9,CASSLAGLTYEQYF,TGTGCCAGCAGCTTGGCAGGGCTTACCTACGAGCAGTACTTC
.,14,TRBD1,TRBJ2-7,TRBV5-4,CASGMTGRAYEQYF,TGTGCCAGCGGGATGACAGGGCGGGCATACGAGCAGTACTTC
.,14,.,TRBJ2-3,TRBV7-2,CASSSSGSTDTQYF,TGTGCCAGCAGCTCCTCAGGGAGCACAGATACGCAGTATTTT